The clone carrying this T cell receptor beta chain showed up just a few times. As yet, its antigen is unknown. The CDR3 has 14 amino acids. Germline lookup yields CDR1 MNHEY and CDR2 SVGAGI. V dropped 10 bases and J dropped 1 base, with 15 bases sitting between them. A second PCR, run for about 7 to 11 cycles, used a sample-barcoded 5' primer plus a J-beta primer mix. TCRdb independently ran MiXCR on the 5' RACE reads; one entry per CDR3 protein. The data show nearly 800,000 distinct CDR3 sequences, 20% to 25% seen once. This sample was taken from a study of blood T cells in healthy people across ages. Study-wide findings and caveats: Whereas aged donors had fewer naive CD4+ cells, long-lived donors had more of them and higher diversity.

In addition, the sample was reused for a study of T cells of mothers and their children. In that study: The whole RNA yield was converted to cDNA, around 1.5 ug per 15 ul. In each mother, TCR beta CDR3 reads exceeded 10 million; in each child, they numbered a few million. Unrelated pairs and related pairs have their TCR recombination output shaped similarly by thymic selection.

Sequencing used blood. This chain joins TRBV6-5 and TRBJ2-3, with TRBD2 as a possible D gene (5 bases). The receptor was derived from a boy aged 5 to 17 in good health. DNA for the CDR3: TGTGCCACCCGAGACCGGGGTGGCACAGATACGCAGTATTTT. Translating gives CATRDRGGTDTQYF.